The 30 T cell receptor beta chains reported below all come from one sample, sequenced in a study of blood T cells in healthy people across ages. Sample-barcoded 5' priming and a J-beta primer mix drove a second PCR of roughly 7 to 11 cycles. TCRdb passed the 5' RACE reads through MiXCR, listing each CDR3 protein once. The sample records around 1,600,000 distinct CDR3 sequences, 35% to 45% being singletons. Sequenced input: blood. The source of these receptors is a woman aged 18-30 years in good health.

As for this clonotype: A much larger clone is a single base away; this may be a read error. This rearrangement joins TRBV20-1 to TRBJ2-7; tentatively, D is TRBD2 (5 bases). This CDR3 spans 15 amino acids. The germline gives CDR1 DFQATT, CDR2 SNEGSKA (reference sequence). The CDR3 here is CSAGDQDSYSYEQYF. DNA of the CDR3: TGCAGTGCTGGAGATCAGGACTCCTATTCCTACGAGCAGTACTTC.

For this clonotype: This may be a read error, as it is one base from a much larger clone. The rearrangement links TRBV4-3 to TRBJ2-7, with unresolved D. This CDR3 is built from 15 residues. The germline V gene has CDR1 LGHNA and CDR2 YSLEER. V was shortened by 0 bases and J by 3 bases, with 12 bases between the two germline ends. The CDR3 loop reads CASSQDRGILYEQYF. The CDR3 bases are TGCGCCAGCAGCCAAGATCGAGGCATACTCTACGAGCAGTACTTC.

This clonotype was seen only a few times. This sequence joins TRBV6-6 and TRBJ1-4; D gene ambiguous. Germline-derived CDR1 and CDR2 are MNHNY and SVGAGI (reference sequence). V gave up 10 bases and J gave up 3 bases, with 6 bases separating them. The CDR3 sequence is 11 residues long. In DNA, the CDR3 is TGTGCCACTACAGCTAATGAAAAACTGTTTTTT. Protein: CATTANEKLFF.

The table lists this clonotype with a few counts. J is TRBJ2-7 and V is TRBV3-1; D gene unclear. The J call may not be correct, given that the DNA end is closer to TRBJ2-5. The CDR3 loop spans 12 amino acids. Per the germline V gene, CDR1 is LGHDT and CDR2 is YNNKEL (reference sequence). CDR3 sequence reads: CASSQDVETQYF. CDR3 nucleotides: TGTGCCAGCAGCCAAGACGTGGAGACCCAGTACTTC.

This chain joins TRBV7-2 and TRBJ1-4; TRBD1 agrees at 9 bases. CDR1 is SGHTA, CDR2 FQGNSA, per germline. Trimming cost V 5 bases and J 3 bases; bases outside gene matches: 4. The CDR3 has 15 amino acids. The CDR3 region has the DNA TGTGCCAGCAGCCCACAGGGGGCACCTAATGAAAAACTGTTTTTT. This sequence encodes CASSPQGAPNEKLFF.

The V and J genes are TRBV12-3 or TRBV12-4 and TRBJ1-5; D is uncertain. V was clipped by 10 bases and J by 0 bases, with 16 bases between them. The CDR3 is 15 residues long. CDR3 sequence (DNA): TGTGCCAACAGCCCCGGGCGTGATAGCAATCAGCCCCAGCATTTT. Amino acid sequence: CANSPGRDSNQPQHF.

This clonotype was counted a few times. J is TRBJ1-6 and V is TRBV29-1; TRBD1 matches at 8 bases. After removal of 8 bases from V and 3 bases from J, the junction contained 9 bases not matched to a gene. CDR1 is SQVTM and CDR2 is ANQGSEA in the germline V gene. The CDR3 covers 15 residues. The CDR3, as DNA: TGCAGCTTCCACCCCGGACAGGGCTATAATTCACCCCTCCACTTT. It yields the protein CSFHPGQGYNSPLHF.

The chain carries TRBV29-1 and TRBJ1-1, with D possibly matching TRBD1 (6 bases). V was cut by 4 bases and J by 0 bases, with 15 bases left in between. Germline V gene lookup returns CDR1 SQVTM and CDR2 ANQGSEA. The CDR3 contains 15 residues. The CDR3: CSVVPRQVLNTEAFF. The CDR3, as DNA: TGCAGCGTTGTCCCTCGACAGGTCCTGAACACTGAAGCTTTCTTT.

The J gene is TRBJ1-5, the V gene TRBV30; D remains ambiguous. The CDR3 is 14 amino acids. V lost 1 base and J lost 3, with 10 bases in between. Germline V CDR1 and CDR2: GTSNPN, SVGIG (reference sequence). In nucleotides, the CDR3 is TGTGCCTGGAGTGAAGGGTTTTCCAATCAGCCCCAGCATTTT. It yields the protein CAWSEGFSNQPQHF. Based on the CDR3 plus reference TRBV30 and TRBJ1-5, the full variable domain is SQTIHQWPATLVQPVGSPLSLECTVEGTSNPNLYWYRQAAGRGLQLLFYSVGIGQISSEVPQNLSASRPQDRQFILSSKKLLLSDSGFYLCAWSEGFSNQPQHFGDGTRLSIL.

The chain has TRBV3-1 and TRBJ2-7; D gene ambiguous. Germline CDR1 reads LGHDT; CDR2 reads YNNKEL (reference sequence). The CDR3 sequence is 12 residues long. The V end was cut by 1 base, the J end by 6 bases, with 7 bases between. For the CDR3, the DNA is TGTGCCAGCAGCCAAGGTCCGGGCGAGCAGTACTTC. Its protein product is CASSQGPGEQYF.

This rearrangement joins TRBV6-5 to TRBJ1-1; D ambiguous. The germline V and J ends were trimmed by 4 bases and 5 bases, with 11 bases remaining between them. The CDR3 runs to 13 residues. Germline V CDR1 and CDR2: MNHEY, SVGAGI. In DNA, the CDR3 is TGTGCCAGCAGTTTGCCAAGGCGGACTGAAGCTTTCTTT. Translated: CASSLPRRTEAFF.

This rearrangement joins TRBV7-2 to TRBJ1-5; unclear D gene. CDR3 size: 13 residues. Germline CDR1 reads SGHTA; CDR2 reads FQGNSA. Deletions cut 7 bases from V and 7 bases from J, with 14 bases between. CDR3 coding DNA: TGTGCCAGCACCCAGCGCCCTCTACAGCCCCAGCATTTT. Its protein is CASTQRPLQPQHF.

Concerning this clonotype: Without the conserved terminal phenylalanine or tryptophan, this CDR3 likely stems from a read error. V and J are TRBV6-2 or TRBV6-3 and TRBJ2-1; 7 nucleotides align to TRBD2. V dropped 2 bases and J dropped 0; count of bases not matched to a gene: 1. Germline V gives CDR1 MNHEY, CDR2 SVGEGT. CDR3 length: 15 residues. CDR3 amino acids: CASSYRTSSYNEQFL. The CDR3 DNA reads as TGTGCCAGCAGTTACAGGACTAGCTCCTACAATGAGCAGTTCTTA.

This chain connects TRBV7-2 to TRBJ2-1, with 9 bases fitting TRBD1. The CDR3 has 15 amino acids. Per germline, CDR1 SGHTA and CDR2 FQGNSA. V gave up 5 bases and J gave up 7 bases; unmatched junction bases: 9. CDR3 sequence reads: CASSQQGALLNEQFF. CDR3 bases: TGTGCCAGCAGCCAACAGGGGGCGCTTCTAAATGAGCAGTTCTTC.

The J gene is TRBJ2-2, the V gene TRBV20-1; tentatively, D is TRBD2 (6 bases). The germline V gene has CDR1 DFQATT and CDR2 SNEGSKA (reference sequence). CDR3 size: 18 residues. V was clipped by 0 bases and J by 0 bases, with 17 bases between them. The CDR3 coding sequence is TGCAGTGCTAGAGATGAGCGCTCGGAGCGGGCGAACACCGGGGAGCTGTTTTTT. As protein: CSARDERSERANTGELFF.

For this clonotype: One end of the junction does not line up with germline, which may come from a read error. The chain links TRBV20-1 to TRBJ2-1; maybe TRBD2 (5 bases). The CDR3 is 12 residues long. Germline V gives CDR1 DFQATT, CDR2 SNEGSKA (reference sequence). The CDR3 DNA follows: TGCAGGGCTAGAGGGTTGGACAATGAGCAGTTCTTC. Its translation: CRARGLDNEQFF.

Only a few counts were recorded for this clonotype. J is TRBJ2-5 and V is TRBV2, with TRBD1 matching over 7 bases. The J call could be wrong; TRBJ2-7 is a better fit for the DNA end. This CDR3 has 12 residues. Germline V lookup: CDR1 SNHLY, CDR2 FYNNEI. The CDR3, as DNA: TGTGCCAGCAAAGATACAGGGGACGAGCAGTACTTC. Translating it yields CASKDTGDEQYF.

This chain connects TRBV20-1 to TRBJ2-5; D may match TRBD1 or TRBD2 (5 bases each). This CDR3 is 14 amino acids long. The germline V gene encodes CDR1 DFQATT and CDR2 SNEGSKA (reference sequence). Trimming left V 0 bases short and J 11 bases short, with 19 bases between. The CDR3 reads CSARDPSGMGEQYF. The DNA of the CDR3 is TGCAGTGCTAGAGATCCCTCCGGGATGGGGGAGCAGTACTTC.

This clonotype occurred many times. The CDR3 loop reads CSASGRASTDTQYF. The DNA for the CDR3 is TGCAGTGCCAGCGGGAGGGCTAGCACAGATACGCAGTATTTT. The chain has TRBV20-1 and TRBJ2-3; 10 bases agree with TRBD2. CDR1 is DFQATT and CDR2 is SNEGSKA in the germline V gene (reference sequence). The CDR3 runs to 14 residues. Losses at the gene ends were 6 bases for V and 0 bases for J; bases not matched to a gene: 3.

J is TRBJ1-5 and V is TRBV7-2, with D possibly TRBD1 on 6 matching bases. Per germline, CDR1 SGHTA and CDR2 FQGNSA. The CDR3 sequence is 15 residues long. V dropped 2 bases and J dropped 3 bases, with 11 bases sitting between them. CDR3 DNA sequence: TGTGCCAGCAGCTTACAACAGGGAAACAATCAGCCCCAGCATTTT. Its protein is CASSLQQGNNQPQHF.

The gene calls are TRBV6-5 and TRBJ2-2; TRBD2 matches at 7 bases. This CDR3 is 15 amino acids long. Per the germline V gene, CDR1 is MNHEY and CDR2 is SVGAGI. After removal of 8 bases from V and 7 bases from J, the junction contained 13 bases not matched to a gene. CDR3 nucleotide sequence: TGTGCCAGCTCTCGGACTAGATGGGAAGGCGGGGAGCTGTTTTTT. Amino acid sequence: CASSRTRWEGGELFF.

The table lists this clonotype with a few counts. This chain links TRBV7-9 with TRBJ2-1; D call uncertain. V lost 4 bases, J lost 12 bases, and 16 bases lay in between. Germline assignment: CDR1 SEHNR and CDR2 FQNEAQ (reference sequence). CDR3 length equals 13 residues. The CDR3 DNA reads TGTGCCAGCAGCTCTCTAGGCAGTTCTGGGCAGTTCTTC. It is translated as CASSSLGSSGQFF. Variable domain in full (rest from reference TRBV7-9 and TRBJ2-1): DTGVSQNPRHKITKRGQNVTFRCDPISEHNRLYWYRQTLGQGPEFLTYFQNEAQLEKSRLLSDRFSAERPKGSFSTLEIQRTEQGDSAMYLCASSSLGSSGQFFGPGTRLTVL.

This clonotype occurred a few times. The rearrangement links TRBV29-1 to TRBJ2-1; weak D call: TRBD2 (6 bases). Germline values: CDR1 SQVTM, CDR2 ANQGSEA. Between the trimmed V and J ends, which lost 6 bases and 8 bases, there was a span of 32 bases. This CDR3 has 18 amino acids. The CDR3 DNA reads as TGCAGCGTGCTCCTCCTCCCTAGCGAGTTGACGCTGGTTGATGAGCAGTTCTTC. Protein product: CSVLLLPSELTLVDEQFF.

This chain joins TRBV7-9 and TRBJ1-2; D remains unclear. Germline loops: CDR1 SEHNR, CDR2 FQNEAQ (reference sequence). V lost 5 bases to trimming and J lost 4 bases, with 14 bases between them. CDR3 length equals 14 residues. The CDR3 is CASSPKMESYGYTF. CDR3 in DNA: TGTGCCAGCAGCCCAAAGATGGAGAGCTATGGCTACACCTTC.

This CDR3 is CSADRLAGDTDTQYF. Written as DNA, the CDR3 is TGCAGTGCTGACCGACTAGCGGGAGACACAGATACGCAGTATTTT. The chain employs TRBV20-1 and TRBJ2-3; 12 positions match TRBD2. Losses at the gene ends were 5 bases for V and 2 bases for J; bases not matched to a gene: 5. The germline gives CDR1 DFQATT, CDR2 SNEGSKA (reference sequence). The CDR3 is 15 residues long.

This clonotype was detected a few times. This chain links TRBV27 with TRBJ2-7; D may be TRBD1 or TRBD2 (5 bases each). V lost 5 bases to trimming and J lost 4 bases, with 15 bases between them. The CDR3 is 14 residues long. The germline V gene encodes CDR1 MNHEY and CDR2 SMNVEV (reference sequence). CDR3 in amino acids: CASSPWGSRYEQYF. Here the CDR3 DNA reads TGTGCCAGCAGTCCCTGGGGGAGTCGATACGAGCAGTACTTC.

This rearrangement joins TRBV4-2 to TRBJ1-2, with D possibly being TRBD1 (5 bases). The CDR3 is made up of 15 amino acids. Deletions cut 4 bases from V and 2 bases from J, with 14 bases between. The germline gives CDR1 LGHNA, CDR2 YNFKEQ. Written as DNA, the CDR3 is TGTGCCAGCAGCCCTAGAGACAGCTACAACTATGGCTACACCTTC. Translation gives CASSPRDSYNYGYTF.

The chain links TRBV5-1 to TRBJ2-1; TRBD1 is a possible D gene (5 bases). Germline V gives CDR1 SGHRS, CDR2 YFSETQ. CDR3 length: 15 residues. V lost 1 base and J lost 10, with 18 bases in between. Written as DNA, the CDR3 is TGCGCCAGCAGCTTGTTACTACAGGATGGCCACGAGCAGTTCTTC. Translation gives CASSLLLQDGHEQFF.

This clonotype was counted a single time. Given a much more abundant clone one base away, this may be a read error. The chain is built from TRBV30 and TRBJ2-7; perhaps D is TRBD1 or TRBD2 (5 bases each). V lost 5 bases to trimming and J lost 3 bases, with 20 bases between them. This CDR3 comprises 15 residues. The germline V gene encodes CDR1 GTSNPN and CDR2 SVGIG (reference sequence). CDR3 nucleotide sequence: TGTGCCTGGTCCCCCGGGACGGCCGGCAACTACGAGCAGTACTTC. Its protein product is CAWSPGTAGNYEQYF.

The rearrangement uses TRBV20-1 and TRBJ1-2; 9 positions match TRBD1. V lost 0 bases and J lost 2; bases outside the gene matches: 4. Germline V gene sequence: CDR1 DFQATT, CDR2 SNEGSKA (reference sequence). The CDR3 runs 15 residues. The DNA of the CDR3 is TGCAGTGCTAGAGATCGGACAGGGGAAAACTATGGCTACACCTTC. Translated, it gives CSARDRTGENYGYTF.